This T cell receptor (beta chain) was sequenced during a study of T-cell reconstitution after alpha-beta-depleted transplantation in children. Study observations and caveats: Several hundred expanded graft clones reportedly supplied alpha-beta T cells about two months after transplant. The study traced high day-60 TCRbeta diversity in some patients to surviving recipient T cells and thymic progenitors. A year had passed since transplant, and T-cell counts and diversity by then came mostly from newly produced T cells.

Construction of the TCRbeta library involved unique molecular identifiers. TCRdb re-analysed the PCR reads in MiXCR, keeping a single row per CDR3 protein. The profile covers some 600,000 distinct CDR3 sequences, with roughly 13% appearing a single time and 2% to 2.5% taken by the ten largest. This clonotype was detected a few times. As yet, its antigen is unknown. This CDR3 has 17 amino acids. Germline loops: CDR1 SGHRS, CDR2 YFSETQ. J gave up 1 base and V 0 bases, and 10 bases lay outside the gene matches. The TCR originated in a male patient under 18 who had a stem cell transplant for acute myeloid leukemia, so the T cells may come from the graft donor. The sample was PBMCs, mostly from graft donor cells, taken 360 days after TCRalphabeta/CD19-depleted stem cell transplant. The V gene is TRBV5-1, the J gene TRBJ2-7; TRBD1 agrees at 7 bases. CDR3 residues: CASSLASTGRFSYEQYF. CDR3 sequence (DNA): TGCGCCAGCAGCTTGGCCTCGACAGGGAGATTTTCCTACGAGCAGTACTTC. The whole variable domain, remainder taken from reference TRBV5-1 and TRBJ2-7, is KAGVTQTPRYLIKTRGQQVTLSCSPISGHRSVSWYQQTPGQGLQFLFEYFSETQRNKGNFPGRFSGRQFSNSRSEMNVSTLELGDSALYLCASSLASTGRFSYEQYFGPGTRLTVT.